The next 23 T cell receptor beta chains were all read from a single sample in a study of OX40 agonist ivuxolimab in advanced cancers. Clones were sequenced by immunoSEQ multiplex PCR, and TCRdb holds only the in-frame ones, with some missing. The data show 45,000 to 50,000 clones, 75% to 85% seen once. The sample here was CD4+ or CD8+ T cells sorted from blood, taken in a trial of the OX40 agonist ivuxolimab. The receptor source for this set is an adult with an advanced solid tumor such as melanoma, head and neck, liver or kidney cancer.

This clone came up a few times. The J gene is TRBJ2-7, the V gene TRBV19; 7 bases agree with TRBD2. This CDR3 is built from 16 residues. V shed 4 bases and J 2 bases; nucleotides not matched to a gene: 11. CDR1 LNHDA and CDR2 SQIVND come from the germline V gene (reference sequence). As DNA, the CDR3 is TGTGCCAGTAGTACTAGCGGTTGGGCTGAAGCCTACGAGCAGTACTTC. It translates to CASSTSGWAEAYEQYF.

The genes are TRBV11-3 and TRBJ2-3; 9 nucleotides line up with TRBD2. Germline lookup yields CDR1 SGHNT and CDR2 YENEEA. This CDR3 comprises 14 residues. Losses at the gene ends were 5 bases for V and 3 bases for J; bases not matched to a gene: 3. The CDR3 DNA sequence: TGTGCCAGCAGCAACGCGGGGGGGACAGATACGCAGTATTTT. Translation: CASSNAGGTDTQYF.

V is TRBV10-3 and J is TRBJ2-2; D call uncertain. The CDR3 length is 18 residues. Per germline, CDR1 ENHRY and CDR2 SYGVKD. V lost 4 bases and J 1 base, leaving 19 bases between the germline ends. CDR3 sequence (DNA): TGTGCCATCAGTGTCTCTCCGGGCCTTACGGTGAACACCGGGGAGCTGTTTTTT. Translation: CAISVSPGLTVNTGELFF.

This clone was seen more than once but under ten times. The chain joins TRBV12-2 to TRBJ2-1; TRBD2, the table's D call, was not compared with the DNA. TRBV12-2 is a listed pseudogene. This CDR3 spans 18 amino acids. This chain's CDR3 is CASRLAVLTSGVYNEQFF. In nucleotides, the CDR3 is TGTGCAAGTCGCTTAGCGGTTTTGACTAGCGGGGTCTACAATGAGCAGTTCTTC.

The CDR3: CASSQATGGNYGYTF. In DNA, the CDR3 is TGTGCCAGCAGCCAAGCTACGGGGGGGAACTATGGCTACACCTTC. J is TRBJ1-2 and V is TRBV4-2, with D perhaps matching TRBD1 (5 bases). Germline assignment: CDR1 LGHNA and CDR2 YNFKEQ. Trimming stripped 1 base from V and 2 bases from J, with 11 bases between. The CDR3 length is 15 residues.

This clone has only one observation. The rearrangement joins TRBV2 to TRBJ2-7; TRBD1 is a possible D gene (6 bases). The CDR3 is 12 amino acids. Germline CDR1 reads SNHLY; CDR2 reads FYNNEI. The germline V and J ends were trimmed by 7 bases and 0 bases, with 7 bases remaining between them. The CDR3 nucleotides read TGTGCCAGCAACAGGGACTCCTACGAGCAGTACTTC. This codes for CASNRDSYEQYF.

The V and J genes are TRBV9 and TRBJ2-3; D uncertain. Per germline, CDR1 SGDLS and CDR2 YYNGEE. V was trimmed by 3 bases and J by 5 bases, leaving 7 bases between them. The CDR3 has 12 amino acids. Here the CDR3 reads CASSENLDTQYF. CDR3 DNA sequence: TGTGCCAGCAGCGAGAACTTAGATACGCAGTATTTT.

This clone occurred a few times. J is TRBJ2-6 and V is TRBV27; D not certain. This CDR3 is built from 16 residues. Germline V gene data show CDR1 as MNHEY and CDR2 as SMNVEV (reference sequence). V shed 4 bases and J shed 0 bases, with 10 bases lying between them. The CDR3 is CASSSGRLSGANVLTF. The CDR3 nucleotides are TGTGCCAGCAGTTCCGGACGACTCTCTGGGGCCAACGTCCTGACTTTC.

This chain links TRBV4-1 with TRBJ2-5; D unclear. V was cut by 3 bases and J by 6 bases, with 5 bases left in between. The CDR3 has 11 amino acids. The V gene's germline CDR1 is MGHRA and CDR2 YSYEKL. The CDR3 here is CASSQEQTQYF. For the CDR3, the DNA is TGCGCCAGCAGCCAGGAGCAGACCCAGTACTTC.

V usage is TRBV4-3 and J usage is TRBJ1-6; D possibly corresponds to TRBD1 (6 bases). Germline loops: CDR1 LGHNA, CDR2 YSLEER. CDR3 length: 16 residues. V shed 2 bases and J shed 7 bases, with 15 bases lying between them. CDR3 region: CASSQSLGQGNSPLHF. The CDR3 bases are TGCGCCAGCAGCCAATCCCTAGGGCAGGGGAATTCACCCCTCCACTTT.

This clone was seen a few times. The chain is built from TRBV5-8 and TRBJ1-5; D is ambiguous. The CDR3 consists of 15 residues. The germline gives CDR1 SGHTS, CDR2 YDEGEE. Trimming left V 3 bases short and J 1 base short, with 11 bases between. CDR3 coding DNA: TGTGCCAGCAGCTCAACGGACGGGAGCAATCAGCCCCAGCATTTT. The encoded protein is CASSSTDGSNQPQHF. The full variable domain, its missing parts supplied by reference TRBV5-8 and TRBJ1-5, is EAGVTQSPTHLIKTRGQQATLRCSPISGHTSVYWYQQALGLGLQFLLWYDEGEERNRGNFPPRFSGRQFPNYSSELNVNALELEDSALYLCASSSTDGSNQPQHFGDGTRLSIL.

This rearrangement joins TRBV19 to TRBJ1-3; no clear D. CDR1 is LNHDA, CDR2 SQIVND, per germline (reference sequence). Trimming cost V 6 bases and J 5 bases, with 17 bases left between them. This CDR3 region has 15 residues. The DNA of the CDR3 is TGTGCCAGTAGGGAACTCTCCGACCGGAGAAACACCATATATTTT. Protein: CASRELSDRRNTIYF.

This chain uses TRBV10-1 with TRBJ2-1, with TRBD2 as a possible D gene (5 bases). V dropped 10 bases and J dropped 0 bases, with 19 bases sitting between them. From germline, CDR1 is WNHNN and CDR2 SYGVQD (reference sequence). CDR3 size: 16 residues. The CDR3 coding sequence is TGCGCCATTCCGTCGATCAGCGGAGGCTCCTACAATGAGCAGTTCTTC. This encodes CAIPSISGGSYNEQFF.

The chain uses TRBV5-8 and TRBJ1-2; D not certain. V lost 1 base, J lost 6 bases, and 7 bases lay in between. Germline V CDR1 and CDR2: SGHTS, YDEGEE. The CDR3 sequence is 12 residues long. The CDR3 loop reads CASSLQMNGYTF. As DNA, the CDR3 is TGTGCCAGCAGCTTGCAAATGAATGGCTACACCTTC.

V is TRBV6-1 and J is TRBJ2-2; no definite D call. The CDR3 has 15 amino acids. Germline V gene sequence: CDR1 MNHNS, CDR2 SASEGT. Trimming removed 2 bases from V and 4 bases from J, with 11 bases in between. Here the CDR3 DNA reads TGTGCCAGCAGTGAACTTGGACCAACCACCGGGGAGCTGTTTTTT. Translating gives CASSELGPTTGELFF.

This clone has more than one count but fewer than ten. The J gene is TRBJ1-1, the V gene TRBV7-2, with TRBD1 as a possible D gene (6 bases). Germline V gene data show CDR1 as SGHTA and CDR2 as FQGNSA. The CDR3 contains 16 residues. V gave up 0 bases and J gave up 4 bases, with 15 bases separating them. For the CDR3, the DNA is TGTGCCAGCAGCTTAGCGCCACAGGGAAAGGGCACTGAAGCTTTCTTT. Protein product: CASSLAPQGKGTEAFF.

As DNA, the CDR3 is TGTGCCAGCAGTGACATGAGGACCAACTATGGCTACACCTTC. Translation gives CASSDMRTNYGYTF. The V gene is TRBV6-5, the J gene TRBJ1-2; D unresolved. V dropped 5 bases and J dropped 2 bases, with 12 bases sitting between them. The CDR3 is made up of 14 amino acids. Germline lookup yields CDR1 MNHEY and CDR2 SVGAGI.

The chain joins TRBV6-5 to TRBJ2-1; D gene uncertain. CDR3 size: 13 residues. Germline V CDR1 and CDR2: MNHEY, SVGAGI. V was clipped by 2 bases and J by 4 bases, with 6 bases between them. The CDR3 is CASSYGPYNEQFF. For the CDR3, the DNA is TGTGCCAGCAGTTACGGCCCATACAATGAGCAGTTCTTC.

In nucleotides, the CDR3 is TGTGCCAGCAGTTTAGGGGGGGGATACGAGCAGTACTTC. Translating it yields CASSLGGGYEQYF. The chain is built from TRBV28 and TRBJ2-7; 7 positions match TRBD2. This CDR3 contains 13 residues. Losses at the gene ends were 2 bases for V and 4 bases for J; bases not matched to a gene: 2. Looked up from germline, CDR1 is MDHEN and CDR2 is SYDVKM.

The chain couples TRBV7-8 to TRBJ1-1, with 7 nucleotides matching TRBD1. Trimming at V came to 7 bases and at J to 2 bases, leaving 10 bases not matched to a gene. Germline CDR1 reads SGHVS; CDR2 reads FQNEAQ. This CDR3 has 15 amino acids. The CDR3 region is CASTQGGHTNTEAFF. In nucleotides, the CDR3 is TGTGCCAGCACTCAGGGGGGACACACAAACACTGAAGCTTTCTTT.

This clone was observed a few times. The V call is TRBV29-1, the J call TRBJ1-2, with a tentative D call TRBD1 (6 bases). Looked up from germline, CDR1 is SQVTM and CDR2 is ANQGSEA. The CDR3 contains 12 residues. V was shortened by 2 bases and J by 8 bases, with 12 bases between the two germline ends. Here the CDR3 reads CSVEYQGYGYTF. In DNA, the CDR3 is TGCAGCGTTGAATATCAGGGGTACGGCTACACCTTC.

J is TRBJ2-3 and V is TRBV19, with 10 bases aligning to TRBD2. This CDR3 comprises 17 residues. Germline-derived CDR1 and CDR2 are LNHDA and SQIVND (reference sequence). Trimming cost V 5 bases and J 0 bases; bases outside gene matches: 8. CDR3 sequence reads: CASSGSSGSPSTDTQYF. The CDR3 region has the DNA TGTGCCAGTAGTGGGTCTAGCGGGAGTCCTAGCACAGATACGCAGTATTTT.

This chain connects TRBV11-3 to TRBJ2-2; TRBD1 might be the D (6 bases). Between the trimmed V and J ends, which lost 0 bases and 1 base, there was a span of 12 bases. Germline V gives CDR1 SGHNT, CDR2 YENEEA. The CDR3 consists of 17 residues. DNA for the CDR3: TGTGCCAGCAGCTTAGAGGCTGGGGGCGGGAACACCGGGGAGCTGTTTTTT. Translating gives CASSLEAGGGNTGELFF.